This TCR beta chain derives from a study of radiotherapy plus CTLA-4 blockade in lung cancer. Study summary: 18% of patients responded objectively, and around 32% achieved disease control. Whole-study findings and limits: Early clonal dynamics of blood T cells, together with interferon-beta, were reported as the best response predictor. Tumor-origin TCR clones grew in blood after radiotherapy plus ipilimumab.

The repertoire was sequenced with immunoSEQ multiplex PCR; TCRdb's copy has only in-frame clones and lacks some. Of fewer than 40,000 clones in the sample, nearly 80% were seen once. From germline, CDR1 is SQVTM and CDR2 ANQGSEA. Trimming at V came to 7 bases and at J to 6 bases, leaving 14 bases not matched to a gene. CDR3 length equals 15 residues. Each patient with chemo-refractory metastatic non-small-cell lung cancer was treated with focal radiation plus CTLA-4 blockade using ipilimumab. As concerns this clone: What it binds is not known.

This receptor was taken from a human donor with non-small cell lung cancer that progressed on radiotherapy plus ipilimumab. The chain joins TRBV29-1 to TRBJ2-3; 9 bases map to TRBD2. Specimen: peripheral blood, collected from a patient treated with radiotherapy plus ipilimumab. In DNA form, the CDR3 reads TGCAGCGGGGAGGGAGCGCGGGGGGGGGTCGATACGCAGTATTTT. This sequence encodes CSGEGARGGVDTQYF.